A single sample gave rise to the 17 T cell receptor beta chains below, sequenced in a study of T cell responses to AZD1222 COVID-19 vaccine. The method was immunoSEQ multiplex PCR; TCRdb's version includes in-frame clones alone and lacks a portion of them. In the table there are 130,000 to 150,000 clones, 90% to 95% of which are singletons. Sequencing used peripheral blood, obtained on day 0 of AZD1222 vaccination. All receptors come from an adult in good health.

This chain joins TRBV3-1 (or the pseudogene TRBV3-2) and TRBJ2-1; D gene unclear. The CDR3 extends over 15 amino acids. From germline, CDR1 is LGHDT and CDR2 YNNKEL (reference sequence). Trimming stripped 0 bases from V and 6 bases from J, with 12 bases between. The DNA of the CDR3 is TGTGCCAGCAGCCAAGATCTAGGGTCACTCAATGAGCAGTTCTTC. Translation gives CASSQDLGSLNEQFF.

V usage is TRBV9 and J usage is TRBJ1-2, with D possibly TRBD1 on 5 matching bases. Germline assignment: CDR1 SGDLS and CDR2 YYNGEE. This CDR3 is built from 17 residues. Deletions cut 3 bases from V and 4 bases from J, with 22 bases between. The CDR3: CASSGDGKGVTSYGYTF. The DNA for the CDR3 is TGTGCCAGCAGCGGGGACGGGAAAGGGGTCACCTCCTATGGCTACACCTTC.

The V and J genes are TRBV5-4 and TRBJ1-2; D unresolved. Germline V lookup: CDR1 SGHNT, CDR2 YYREEE (reference sequence). V was pared by 3 bases and J by 4 bases, with 10 bases between. The CDR3 spans 13 residues. CDR3: CASSSDGSYGYTF. The CDR3 DNA follows: TGTGCCAGCAGCTCCGACGGATCCTATGGCTACACCTTC.

This rearrangement joins TRBV18 to TRBJ1-6; 9 nucleotides line up with TRBD1. Trimming cost V 0 bases and J 7 bases; bases outside gene matches: 4. CDR3 length equals 16 residues. Germline loops: CDR1 KGHSH, CDR2 LQKENI. CDR3 protein: CASSPPIGQGNSPLHF. The DNA of the CDR3 is TGTGCCAGCTCACCACCCATAGGACAGGGGAATTCACCCCTCCACTTT.

This clone was recorded only once. The chain recombines TRBV6-5 with TRBJ1-6, with D maybe TRBD1 (6 bases). This CDR3 has 15 residues. The germline gives CDR1 MNHEY, CDR2 SVGAGI. V lost 1 base and J 10 bases, leaving 14 bases between the germline ends. CDR3 residues: CASSYYGGEKSPLHF. In nucleotides, the CDR3 is TGTGCCAGCAGTTACTATGGGGGCGAAAAATCACCCCTCCACTTT.

The gene calls are TRBV3-1 (or the pseudogene TRBV3-2) and TRBJ1-3, with TRBD1 matching over 7 bases. The V segment lost 4 bases and the J segment 2 bases; nucleotides outside the gene matches: 2. There are 14 residues in the CDR3. The germline V gene has CDR1 LGHDT and CDR2 YNNKEL (reference sequence). CDR3 loop: CASSLTGAGNTIYF. The DNA of the CDR3 is TGTGCCAGCAGCCTCACAGGGGCTGGAAACACCATATATTTT.

The chain combines TRBV19 with TRBJ2-1; D might be TRBD2 (6 bases). CDR1 and CDR2 from the germline V gene are LNHDA and SQIVND (reference sequence). CDR3 length equals 16 residues. The V end was cut by 6 bases, the J end by 2 bases, with 17 bases between. The CDR3 is CASSYHRDSAYNEQFF. The CDR3 DNA sequence: TGTGCCAGTAGCTACCACCGGGACTCAGCCTACAATGAGCAGTTCTTC.

The chain combines TRBV4-2 with TRBJ2-3, with 9 bases that match TRBD2. Germline CDR1 LGHNA, CDR2 YNFKEQ. Trimming cost V 0 bases and J 1 base; bases outside gene matches: 8. The CDR3 has 18 amino acids. The CDR3 protein is CASSQDNSGRVRTDTQYF. The DNA for the CDR3 is TGTGCCAGCAGCCAAGATAATAGCGGGAGAGTACGCACAGATACGCAGTATTTT.

This chain uses TRBV2 with TRBJ1-2; TRBD1 matches 7 bases. The CDR3 consists of 17 residues. The V and J ends lost 5 bases and 2 bases, in that order; junction bases with no gene match: 14. Germline CDR1 and CDR2: SNHLY and FYNNEI. CDR3 sequence (DNA): TGTGCCAGCAGTATTACAGGGGCAGGGAATTCCAACTATGGCTACACCTTC. Translating it yields CASSITGAGNSNYGYTF.

The rearrangement links TRBV21-1 to TRBJ2-7; the tabulated D call, TRBD1, remains unverified against the DNA. TRBV21-1 has pseudogene status. The length of the CDR3 is 15 residues. The CDR3: CASSKERQGAREQYF. The CDR3 coding sequence is TGTGCCAGCAGCAAAGAAAGACAGGGGGCACGCGAGCAGTACTTC.

This chain uses TRBV27 with TRBJ1-5; D call uncertain. The CDR3 is 12 amino acids. The V gene lost 9 bases and the J gene lost 0 bases, with 6 bases spanning the gap. The V gene's germline CDR1 is MNHEY and CDR2 SMNVEV (reference sequence). Here the CDR3 reads CASGLSNQPQHF. DNA of the CDR3: TGTGCCAGTGGACTTAGCAATCAGCCCCAGCATTTT.

This clone was counted only a few times. CDR3 in amino acids: CASSRRRGSSYEQYF. The CDR3 DNA reads as TGTGCCAGCAGCCGTCGGCGGGGGAGCTCCTACGAGCAGTACTTC. This chain uses TRBV7-2 with TRBJ2-7; TRBD2 agrees at 7 bases. V dropped 5 bases and J dropped 0; count of bases not matched to a gene: 7. Germline CDR1 reads SGHTA; CDR2 reads FQGNSA. This CDR3 region has 15 residues.

The chain employs TRBV19 and TRBJ1-2; D unresolved. The germline V gene encodes CDR1 LNHDA and CDR2 SQIVND (reference sequence). The germline V and J ends were trimmed by 9 bases and 3 bases, with 8 bases remaining between them. This CDR3 region has 11 residues. The CDR3 coding sequence is TGTGCCAGCCAAGACTACTATGGCTACACCTTC. This sequence encodes CASQDYYGYTF. The full variable domain, with the rest looked up from reference TRBV19 and TRBJ1-2, is DGGITQSPKYLFRKEGQNVTLSCEQNLNHDAMYWYRQDPGQGLRLIYYSQIVNDFQKGDIAEGYSVSREKKESFPLTVTSAQKNPTAFYLCASQDYYGYTFGSGTRLTVV.

This rearrangement joins TRBV12-3 or TRBV12-4 to TRBJ2-1; D tentatively reads TRBD1 or TRBD2 (5 bases each). V gave up 3 bases and J gave up 13 bases, with 16 bases separating them. The CDR3 sequence is 13 residues long. This CDR3 is CASSFVREGYQFF. For the CDR3, the DNA is TGTGCCAGCAGTTTCGTTCGTGAGGGGTACCAGTTCTTC.

In its sample, this clone was seen a few times. This sequence joins TRBV7-3 and TRBJ2-7, with D possibly being TRBD1 or TRBD2 (6 bases each). The germline V gene encodes CDR1 SGHTA and CDR2 FQGTGA. V was clipped by 6 bases and J by 1 base, with 13 bases between them. The CDR3 totals 14 residues. CDR3: CASSEGGRSYEQYF. The DNA of the CDR3 is TGTGCCAGCAGTGAGGGGGGCCGTTCCTACGAGCAGTACTTC. The complete variable domain, with remaining parts taken from reference TRBV7-3 and TRBJ2-7, reads GAGVSQTPSNKVTEKGKYVELRCDPISGHTALYWYRQSLGQGPEFLIYFQGTGAADDSGLPNDRFFAVRPEGSVSTLKIQRTERGDSAVYLCASSEGGRSYEQYFGPGTRLTVT.

V is TRBV6-5 and J is TRBJ2-3; D uncertain. This CDR3 is 13 amino acids long. Looked up from germline, CDR1 is MNHEY and CDR2 is SVGAGI. V was cut by 7 bases and J by 0 bases, with 8 bases left in between. The CDR3 region is CASNKDSTDTQYF. In DNA, the CDR3 is TGTGCCAGCAATAAGGACAGCACAGATACGCAGTATTTT.

The chain couples TRBV6-2 or TRBV6-3 to TRBJ1-1, with D possibly being TRBD1 (6 bases). The CDR3 contains 15 residues. Germline CDR1 is MNHEY and CDR2 is SVGEGT. V lost 2 bases to trimming and J lost 4 bases, with 14 bases between them. CDR3 in amino acids: CASSYRSGAGTEAFF. Here the CDR3 DNA reads TGTGCCAGCAGTTACCGCTCAGGGGCTGGCACTGAAGCTTTCTTT.